This TCR beta chain was captured in a study of cytomegalovirus exposure and HLA in healthy donors. Study at large: Drawn from HLA-typed donors, 83 million or so unique TCRs were held in an early data release. Study-wide points: A few V segments could not be told apart, such as TRBV6-2 and TRBV6-3, and were left out. A prior analysis recorded that most TCR beta V segments were productive about 87% or about 30% of the time.

After removal of 1 base from V and 5 bases from J, the junction contained 3 bases not matched to a gene. Looked up from germline, CDR1 is SEHNR and CDR2 is FQNEAQ (reference sequence). This CDR3 region has 14 residues. With 60 Vbeta and 13 Jbeta primers, the PCR was carried out. The protocol was immunoSEQ multiplex PCR, while the TCRdb copy is restricted to in-frame clones and leaves out a portion. The sample lists approximately 170,000 clones; roughly three quarters were seen once. This clone was seen a few times. No antigen is known for it. This rearrangement joins TRBV7-9 to TRBJ2-5; 8 bases are shared with TRBD2. The source is a woman in her forties in good health and CMV-seropositive. Sequencing was performed on PBMCs. The CDR3 here is CASSLVTGGETQYF. The CDR3 bases are TGTGCCAGCAGCTTAGTCACGGGGGGGGAGACCCAGTACTTC.